The sequence of this TCR beta chain was determined in a study of identical twins. The study, taken as a whole, reports: Weaker excess twin sharing was seen among beta out-of-frame sequences. Model-predicted out-of-frame TCR alpha sharing fell below observed values in monozygotic twins.

As concerns this clonotype: Its antigen is not known.

The CDR3 contains 15 residues. Germline assignment: CDR1 SGHTA and CDR2 FQGNSA. The J segment lost 5 bases and the V segment lost 5 bases, leaving 8 bases of the junction unmatched. TCRdb fed the 5' RACE reads into MiXCR, producing one record per CDR3 protein. The table includes roughly 770,000 distinct CDR3 sequences, around a sixth detected once. A further study also used this sample, focusing on T cells expressing NK-cell markers.

The chain employs TRBV7-2 and TRBJ1-5, with TRBD1 matching over 8 bases. Sequenced material: PBMCs. The TCR comes from a woman aged 18-35 years in good health. The CDR3 reads CASSPRDRMDQPQHF. The CDR3, as DNA: TGTGCCAGCAGCCCAAGGGACAGGATGGATCAGCCCCAGCATTTT. Variable domain in full (rest from reference TRBV7-2 and TRBJ1-5): GAGVSQSPSNKVTEKGKDVELRCDPISGHTALYWYRQSLGQGLEFLIYFQGNSAPDKSGLPSDRFSAERTGGSVSTLTIQRTQQEDSAVYLCASSPRDRMDQPQHFGDGTRLSIL.